The entry that follows covers one T cell receptor beta chain sequence. Its antigen target is currently unknown. Nothing much larger sits one base from this clone, and base qualities are not available. CDR1 MGHDK and CDR2 SYGVNS were looked up in the germline V gene. At the junction V is shortened by 7 bases and J by 5 bases, with 12 bases in between. Reading from cysteine to phenylalanine, the CDR3 counts 13 amino acids. Only the CDR3 DNA is retained, 39 bases long and in frame from the first base. This sample stems from a study of PD-1 blockade in classical Hodgkin lymphoma (dated by TCRdb to 2018 to 2021). Regarding the complete study: Nivolumab dosing was 3 mg/kg intravenously every 2 weeks, continuing until either disease progression or unacceptable toxicity. The study used TCR beta sequencing and CyTOF to define a peripheral blood immune signature of response to PD-1 blockade in classical Hodgkin lymphoma. Paper-wide results and their limitations: CD4+ but not CD8+ TCR diversity rose significantly by C4D1 (p=0.0027 vs p=0.16), most apparent in complete responders (p=0.02). Newly diagnosed patients were reported to have lower baseline TCR diversity than healthy donors, and relapsed/refractory patients were reported to have lower baseline TCR diversity still. Diversity was lower in patients who began nivolumab less than 1 year after ASCT, so these patients were left out of later analyses to avoid confounding by immune reconstitution. Baseline diversity similar to that of newly diagnosed patients was observed in trial patients achieving complete response, whereas significantly lower diversity was observed in partial responders and progressors. The study was limited to a single clinical trial cohort, and causes of repertoire differences, possibly disease activity or prior therapy, remained undefined.

Genomic DNA was isolated using the Qiagen DNeasy kit from unsorted PBMCs as well as from negatively selected CD4+ and CD8+ fractions. TCR beta CDR3 regions were subjected to amplification by immunoSEQ multiplex PCR with primers that anneal to V and J segments. A synthetic immune receptor repertoire was used to minimize amplification bias, and any residual bias was removed computationally once sequencing was done. The authors' pipeline ran thus. Repertoire diversity was quantified as the Shannon entropy index using custom Python scripts. Unsorted, CD4+ and CD8+ repertoires were analyzed separately, except for combined analyses in which CD4+ and CD8+ sequences were merged in silico. A clone counted as expanded when the clone's frequency after treatment rose at least 2-fold relative to C1D1, and clones undetected at baseline were given a pseudocount of 0.5. Singleton clones were defined as clones with 0 or 1 copy at C1D1, and non-singleton clones were defined as clones with 2 or more copies. Clones expanded in unsorted samples were assigned a CD4+, CD8+ or unknown annotation through matching of protein sequences in sorted samples from the same patient. Wilcoxon tests on paired samples were used to test changes in diversity from C1D1 to C4D1. TCRdb stores this immuneACCESS table with in-frame sequences only. Part of the clones is absent; in the studies checked, under half of the shortfall reflects unresolved V genes, and no reason is known for the rest. V, J and clone size derive from that table, while D and trimming were established from the DNA sequence. The table for this sample lists about 13,000 clones; about 83% of them were counted only once. Of the sample, 20% to 30% falls within the top ten clones.

The label giving this sample's time point can be read as: cycle 1 day 1 (C1D1), immediately before nivolumab initiation. Every trial patient had relapsed following autologous stem cell transplantation, and prior brentuximab vedotin exposure was what differed among cohorts A, B and C. The trial cohort included fewer than 65 patients with relapsed/refractory classical Hodgkin lymphoma, and each patient had a best overall response of complete response, partial response or progressive disease. Single-agent nivolumab was administered to trial patients in the multi-cohort phase II CheckMate 205 trial. An independent review committee assessed best overall response by applying the 2007 International Working Group response criteria. Trial PBMCs were collected immediately before nivolumab initiation (C1D1) and during therapy at cycle 2 day 1 and cycle 4 day 1. Peripheral blood was collected in 8 mL Vacutainer Cell Preparation Tubes, from which PBMCs were isolated by centrifugation and then cryopreserved.

The sequence is built from TRBV25-1 and TRBJ2-1; perhaps TRBD2 is the D gene, with 6 bases matching. The sequenced sample was peripheral blood mononuclear cells (PBMCs), obtained at baseline. The sequence came from a human donor with classical Hodgkin lymphoma. The DNA reads TGTGCCAGCACCCGGGAGCACCACAATGAGCAGTTCTTC. Its product reads: CASTREHHNEQFF. This CDR3, with the reference TRBV25-1 and TRBJ2-1 proteins standing in past its ends, gives the full variable domain EADIYQTPRYLVIGTGKKITLECSQTMGHDKMYWYQQDPGMELHLIHYSYGVNSTEKGDLSSESTVSRIRTEHFPLTLESARPSHTSQYLCASTREHHNEQFFGPGTRLTVL.